Sequencing of this T cell receptor (beta chain) was carried out in a study of T cell responses to AZD1222 COVID-19 vaccine. Germline V lookup: CDR1 LNHDA, CDR2 SQIVND (reference sequence). The CDR3 is 14 residues long. The V gene end was trimmed by 7 bases and the J gene end by 0 bases; junction bases not matched to a gene: 3. General study results and limits: Nearly half of spike-specific TCRs reportedly go after variant regions that carry no mutations.

The protocol was immunoSEQ multiplex PCR, while the TCRdb copy is restricted to in-frame clones and leaves out a portion. The data show fewer than 120,000 clones, 87% seen once. For this clone: Its antigen is unidentified.

The sequence was obtained from an adult in good health. The rearrangement links TRBV19 to TRBJ2-1; 7 bases fit TRBD2. The specimen was peripheral blood, collected on day 0 of AZD1222 vaccination. DNA of the CDR3: TGTGCCAGTAACCCGGGAGGCTCCTACAATGAGCAGTTCTTC. Translating gives CASNPGGSYNEQFF. Full variable domain (rest looked up from reference TRBV19 and TRBJ2-1): DGGITQSPKYLFRKEGQNVTLSCEQNLNHDAMYWYRQDPGQGLRLIYYSQIVNDFQKGDIAEGYSVSREKKESFPLTVTSAQKNPTAFYLCASNPGGSYNEQFFGPGTRLTVL.